These 32 T cell receptor beta chains originate from one sample sequenced in a study of T cells of healthy individuals. TCRdb reprocessed the 5' RACE reads via MiXCR and lists one record per CDR3 protein. The data show 55,000 to 65,000 distinct CDR3 sequences, under 20% seen once. The receptors were sampled from a human donor in good health.

There are a few counts of this clonotype. CDR3 coding DNA: TGTGCCAGCAGTGGGCAGGGCACGGGGACTGAAGCTTTCTTT. Translated, it gives CASSGQGTGTEAFF. V is TRBV2 and J is TRBJ1-1, with D perhaps matching TRBD1 (5 bases). The CDR3 spans 14 residues. CDR1 and CDR2 (germline): SNHLY, FYNNEI. Trimming stripped 4 bases from V and 5 bases from J, with 14 bases between. Complete variable domain (other parts from reference TRBV2 and TRBJ1-1): EPEVTQTPSHQVTQMGQEVILRCVPISNHLYFYWYRQILGQKVEFLVSFYNNEISEKSEIFDDQFSVERPDGSNFTLKIRSTKLEDSAMYFCASSGQGTGTEAFFGQGTRLTVV.

This clonotype occurred many times. The rearrangement uses TRBV23-1 and TRBJ2-1; D perhaps matches TRBD2 (6 bases). TRBV23-1 is flagged as an ORF with uncertain function. Between the trimmed V and J ends, which lost 3 bases and 8 bases, there was a span of 20 bases. CDR3 length: 16 residues. The CDR3 DNA reads as TGCGCCAGCAGTCACCCGGGACTCCCCTTGTTAGATGAGCAGTTCTTC. Residues: CASSHPGLPLLDEQFF.

This clonotype was found a few times. The chain couples TRBV7-2 to TRBJ2-3, with TRBD2 as a possible D gene (6 bases). The CDR3 contains 14 residues. Germline V gene lookup returns CDR1 SGHTA and CDR2 FQGNSA. Trimming pared 3 bases from V and 2 bases from J, leaving 9 bases between. The CDR3 sequence is CASSFGGSTDTQYF. In DNA form, the CDR3 reads TGTGCCAGCAGCTTTGGGGGGTCCACAGATACGCAGTATTTT.

Many counts were recorded for this clonotype. This sequence joins TRBV29-1 and TRBJ2-5; maybe TRBD1 (6 bases). The germline gives CDR1 SQVTM, CDR2 ANQGSEA. Trimming pared 0 bases from V and 5 bases from J, leaving 13 bases between. The CDR3 runs to 14 residues. CDR3 amino acids: CSVEDGGAFETQYF. The CDR3 region has the DNA TGCAGCGTTGAAGATGGGGGCGCTTTTGAGACCCAGTACTTC. Filled out from reference TRBV29-1 and TRBJ2-5, the complete variable domain reads SAVISQKPSRDICQRGTSLTIQCQVDSQVTMMFWYRQQPGQSLTLIATANQGSEATYESGFVIDKFPISRPNLTFSTLTVSNMSPEDSSIYLCSVEDGGAFETQYFGPGTRLLVL.

This clonotype was picked up one time. The chain joins TRBV2 to TRBJ2-3, with TRBD2 as a possible D gene (6 bases). CDR3 length: 15 residues. Looked up from germline, CDR1 is SNHLY and CDR2 is FYNNEI. With 7 bases removed from V and 0 bases from J, the gap between germline ends came to 14 bases. The CDR3 loop reads CASMTDYPSTDTQYF. The CDR3 bases are TGTGCCAGCATGACGGACTACCCTAGCACAGATACGCAGTATTTT. The whole variable domain, remainder taken from reference TRBV2 and TRBJ2-3, is EPEVTQTPSHQVTQMGQEVILRCVPISNHLYFYWYRQILGQKVEFLVSFYNNEISEKSEIFDDQFSVERPDGSNFTLKIRSTKLEDSAMYFCASMTDYPSTDTQYFGPGTRLTVL.

Only a few counts were recorded for this clonotype. The chain couples TRBV6-6 to TRBJ2-3; TRBD2 matches at 7 bases. The CDR3 length is 16 residues. Losses at the gene ends were 0 bases for V and 4 bases for J; bases not matched to a gene: 7. Germline V CDR1 and CDR2: MNHNY, SVGAGI (reference sequence). The chain's CDR3 is CASSYSRRGLADTQYF. CDR3 nucleotide sequence: TGTGCCAGCAGTTACTCAAGGCGGGGGTTGGCAGATACGCAGTATTTT.

This chain links TRBV4-1 with TRBJ2-7; 7 bases are shared with TRBD1. The CDR3 totals 15 residues. With 1 base clipped from V and 3 bases from J, the junction kept 6 bases outside the gene matches. Germline assignment: CDR1 MGHRA and CDR2 YSYEKL. This chain's CDR3 is CASSQVKGALYEQYF. The CDR3 nucleotides read TGCGCCAGCAGCCAAGTGAAGGGGGCCCTCTACGAGCAGTACTTC.

This clonotype has ten or more counts. The chain uses TRBV9 and TRBJ2-1; tentatively, D is TRBD1 (6 bases). This CDR3 is 14 amino acids long. Trimming took 3 bases from V and 2 from J, leaving 9 bases between them. Germline values: CDR1 SGDLS, CDR2 YYNGEE. The CDR3 here is CASSAQGTYNEQFF. The CDR3 DNA reads as TGTGCCAGCAGCGCACAGGGAACCTACAATGAGCAGTTCTTC.

This clonotype was seen at least ten times. The chain joins TRBV2 to TRBJ2-3; D tentatively reads TRBD1 or TRBD2 (5 bases each). CDR1 SNHLY and CDR2 FYNNEI come from the germline V gene. V gave up 4 bases and J gave up 1 base, with 18 bases separating them. The CDR3 contains 17 residues. CDR3 nucleotide sequence: TGTGCCAGCAGTGGATTCCCGGGACGCCACGGCACAGATACGCAGTATTTT. It yields the protein CASSGFPGRHGTDTQYF.

This chain links TRBV5-1 with TRBJ2-3; 10 bases agree with TRBD2. CDR1 SGHRS and CDR2 YFSETQ come from the germline V gene. The CDR3 has 15 amino acids. With V trimmed by 3 bases and J by 3 bases, 4 bases remained unmatched. Here the CDR3 reads CASSSSGGGTDTQYF. The CDR3 region has the DNA TGCGCCAGCAGCTCGAGCGGGGGGGGGACAGATACGCAGTATTTT.

In its sample, this clonotype was seen a few times. The gene calls are TRBV18 and TRBJ2-7; D call uncertain. The germline V and J ends were trimmed by 6 bases and 2 bases, with 11 bases remaining between them. The CDR3 consists of 13 residues. Germline V gives CDR1 KGHSH, CDR2 LQKENI. This CDR3 is CASSRDEAYEQYF. CDR3 coding DNA: TGTGCCAGCTCCCGCGACGAAGCCTACGAGCAGTACTTC.

The sample holds a few counts of this clonotype. The J gene is TRBJ2-2, the V gene TRBV4-2, with 14 bases lining up with TRBD2. CDR3 size: 20 residues. Germline V lookup: CDR1 LGHNA, CDR2 YNFKEQ. Trimming took 0 bases from V and 6 from J; bases not matched to a gene: 12. CDR3 protein: CASSQDQAPGTSGSAGELFF. CDR3 nucleotide sequence: TGTGCCAGCAGCCAAGATCAGGCTCCCGGGACTAGCGGGAGTGCCGGGGAGCTGTTTTTT.

This clonotype occurred many times. CDR3 bases: TGCAGTGCTAGAGACGGGAGGGCCCTTTACAATGAGCAGTTCTTC. Translating it yields CSARDGRALYNEQFF. The J gene is TRBJ2-1, the V gene TRBV20-1, with TRBD2 identical over 8 bases. The V gene end was trimmed by 0 bases and the J gene end by 4 bases; junction bases not matched to a gene: 5. The CDR3 has 15 amino acids. Germline V gives CDR1 DFQATT, CDR2 SNEGSKA (reference sequence).

The V gene is TRBV5-1, the J gene TRBJ2-7; possible D gene TRBD1, 6 bases. CDR1 is SGHRS, CDR2 YFSETQ, per germline. The CDR3 loop spans 11 amino acids. V lost 6 bases and J lost 2, with 6 bases in between. In DNA form, the CDR3 reads TGCGCCAGCAAGGGGGCCTACGAGCAGTACTTC. Translating it yields CASKGAYEQYF.

This clonotype has more than one count but fewer than ten. The chain is built from TRBV10-1 and TRBJ2-3; maybe TRBD2 (7 bases). V lost 0 bases to trimming and J lost 8 bases, with 15 bases between them. Germline loops: CDR1 WNHNN, CDR2 SYGVQD (reference sequence). This CDR3 spans 15 amino acids. The CDR3 bases are TGCGCCAGCAGTGAGTCGGGAGGGGGGGCCGGTACGCAGTATTTT. Protein product: CASSESGGGAGTQYF.

The table lists this clonotype with many counts. The rearrangement joins TRBV2 to TRBJ2-2; weak D call: TRBD1 (6 bases). CDR1 and CDR2 from the germline V gene are SNHLY and FYNNEI. CDR3 size: 15 residues. The V end lost 8 bases, the J end lost 2 bases, and 15 bases lay between the germline ends. The CDR3 region has the DNA TGTGCCAGCGGGGGCGAGGCCATAAACACCGGGGAGCTGTTTTTT. This sequence encodes CASGGEAINTGELFF.

This clonotype was detected many times. The chain has TRBV11-2 and TRBJ2-5, with D unresolved. V was pared by 7 bases and J by 6 bases, with 18 bases between. The CDR3 is made up of 14 amino acids. Germline V gene data show CDR1 as SGHAT and CDR2 as FQNNGV. The CDR3 sequence is CASIPSPPSKTQYF. In DNA form, the CDR3 reads TGTGCCAGCATCCCCTCTCCCCCCAGCAAGACCCAGTACTTC.

This clonotype was picked up a small number of times. The chain recombines TRBV20-1 with TRBJ2-3, with D unclear. The CDR3 runs 13 residues. Germline lookup yields CDR1 DFQATT and CDR2 SNEGSKA (reference sequence). V was pared by 2 bases and J by 0 bases, with 6 bases between. The chain's CDR3 is CSARRPSTDTQYF. In nucleotides, the CDR3 is TGCAGTGCTAGAAGACCTAGCACAGATACGCAGTATTTT.

This clonotype appeared many times. The J gene is TRBJ2-7, the V gene TRBV20-1; 14 bases are shared with TRBD2. Germline CDR1 and CDR2: DFQATT and SNEGSKA (reference sequence). The ends lost 6 bases at V and 4 bases at J; junction bases unmatched: 14. The CDR3 length is 17 residues. This CDR3 reads CSAPPGLAGGPGYEQYF. The CDR3 nucleotides read TGCAGTGCCCCCCCAGGACTAGCGGGAGGCCCTGGGTACGAGCAGTACTTC.

In its sample, this clonotype was seen a few times. The chain joins TRBV13 to TRBJ1-1, with D maybe TRBD1 (5 bases). V dropped 5 bases and J dropped 2 bases, with 6 bases sitting between them. The germline V gene encodes CDR1 PRHDT and CDR2 FYEKMQ (reference sequence). The length of the CDR3 is 12 residues. The CDR3 coding sequence is TGTGCCAGCAGCCGGGACAACACTGAAGCTTTCTTT. Translated: CASSRDNTEAFF.

Many counts were recorded for this clonotype. The chain links TRBV27 to TRBJ1-1; D unclear. From germline, CDR1 is MNHEY and CDR2 SMNVEV (reference sequence). The CDR3 consists of 14 residues. Trimming stripped 6 bases from V and 1 base from J, with 12 bases between. For the CDR3, the DNA is TGTGCCAGCAGGCTCCGACGGACGAACACTGAAGCTTTCTTT. As protein: CASRLRRTNTEAFF.

In its sample, this clonotype was seen many times. This rearrangement joins TRBV7-3 to TRBJ2-3; D is possibly TRBD2 (6 bases). CDR3 length: 15 amino acids. Germline CDR1 reads SGHTA; CDR2 reads FQGTGA. Trimming cost V 5 bases and J 2 bases, with 14 bases left between them. The chain's CDR3 is CASSPSTSPTDTQYF. CDR3 sequence (DNA): TGTGCCAGCAGCCCATCGACTAGTCCCACAGATACGCAGTATTTT.

This clonotype was detected many times. V gene TRBV11-2 combines with J gene TRBJ2-3, with a possible D match to TRBD1 (6 bases). CDR3 size: 16 residues. Germline-derived CDR1 and CDR2 are SGHAT and FQNNGV. V lost 3 bases, J lost 1 base, and 14 bases lay in between. The CDR3 nucleotides read TGTGCCAGCAGCTTGGACAGCCCTACAGGCACAGATACGCAGTATTTT. It translates to CASSLDSPTGTDTQYF. The variable domain in full, with the rest retrieved from reference TRBV11-2 and TRBJ2-3, is EAGVAQSPRYKIIEKRQSVAFWCNPISGHATLYWYQQILGQGPKLLIQFQNNGVVDDSQLPKDRFSAERLKGVDSTLKIQPAKLEDSAVYLCASSLDSPTGTDTQYFGPGTRLTVL.

This clonotype turned up a few times. The genes are TRBV14 and TRBJ2-5; D is ambiguous. The V gene's germline CDR1 is SGHDN and CDR2 FVKESK. Trimming removed 0 bases at V and 5 bases at J, with 13 bases between. The CDR3 spans 15 residues. The CDR3 region is CASSQDRRVRETQYF. The DNA of the CDR3 is TGTGCCAGCAGCCAAGATAGAAGGGTACGGGAGACCCAGTACTTC. The variable domain in full, with the rest retrieved from reference TRBV14 and TRBJ2-5, is EAGVTQFPSHSVIEKGQTVTLRCDPISGHDNLYWYRRVMGKEIKFLLHFVKESKQDESGMPNNRFLAERTGGTYSTLKVQPAELEDSGVYFCASSQDRRVRETQYFGPGTRLLVL.

This clonotype was detected ten times or more. The rearrangement links TRBV4-2 to TRBJ2-1; 12 bases map to TRBD2. The CDR3 is 17 amino acids. Per the germline V gene, CDR1 is LGHNA and CDR2 is YNFKEQ. Germline trimming cut 2 bases from V and 5 bases from J; bases unmatched to any gene: 7. CDR3 residues: CASSQPRTSGVNNEQFF. The DNA of the CDR3 is TGTGCCAGCAGCCAACCACGGACTAGCGGGGTCAACAATGAGCAGTTCTTC.

This clonotype turned up a few times. The CDR3 region is CASSFQAGGSDTQYF. CDR3 sequence (DNA): TGTGCCAGCAGCTTTCAGGCGGGGGGGTCAGATACGCAGTATTTT. The chain combines TRBV7-2 with TRBJ2-3; TRBD2 aligns across 9 bases. The germline gives CDR1 SGHTA, CDR2 FQGNSA. With V trimmed by 3 bases and J by 4 bases, 5 bases remained unmatched. The CDR3 loop spans 15 amino acids.

This clonotype has ten or more counts. J is TRBJ2-7 and V is TRBV18; D unresolved. The CDR3 is 13 amino acids. Germline CDR1 and CDR2: KGHSH and LQKENI. The germline V and J ends were trimmed by 3 bases and 4 bases, with 10 bases remaining between them. The CDR3 nucleotides read TGTGCCAGCTCACCGGAGCAGACTTACGAGCAGTACTTC. Amino acid sequence: CASSPEQTYEQYF.

Ten or more counts support this clonotype. J is TRBJ1-5 and V is TRBV3-1; D is uncertain. This CDR3 comprises 15 residues. Germline V gives CDR1 LGHDT, CDR2 YNNKEL (reference sequence). V dropped 0 bases and J dropped 4 bases, with 10 bases sitting between them. CDR3 bases: TGTGCCAGCAGCCAAGATCTCCTACAGAATCAGCCCCAGCATTTT. As protein: CASSQDLLQNQPQHF.

In its sample, this clonotype was seen a few times. V usage is TRBV20-1 and J usage is TRBJ2-4, with D tentatively TRBD2 (7 bases). The germline V gene has CDR1 DFQATT and CDR2 SNEGSKA (reference sequence). V lost 3 bases to trimming and J lost 0 bases, with 9 bases between them. The CDR3 spans 14 residues. CDR3 amino acids: CSASGGLAKNIQYF. The DNA for the CDR3 is TGCAGTGCTAGCGGGGGGCTAGCCAAAAACATTCAGTACTTC.

This clonotype was observed a few times. This chain joins TRBV4-1 and TRBJ2-7; perhaps TRBD1 as D (6 bases). Germline assignment: CDR1 MGHRA and CDR2 YSYEKL. This CDR3 is 15 amino acids long. V dropped 6 bases and J dropped 5 bases, with 20 bases sitting between them. The CDR3 DNA is TGCGCCAGCAGGCCTGGTGGGACCTGGGGGCACGAGCAGTACTTC. Protein sequence: CASRPGGTWGHEQYF.

This chain connects TRBV4-3 to TRBJ2-1; D is perhaps TRBD2 (5 bases). The CDR3 extends over 15 amino acids. CDR1 LGHNA and CDR2 YSLEER come from the germline V gene. With 0 bases removed from V and 1 base from J, the gap between germline ends came to 7 bases. CDR3 DNA: TGCGCCAGCAGCCAAGAGTGGGAGTCCTACAATGAGCAGTTCTTC. Translating it yields CASSQEWESYNEQFF.

A few counts support this clonotype. The V call is TRBV15, the J call TRBJ2-7; 10 bases are shared with TRBD2. The CDR3 extends over 15 amino acids. The V segment lost 3 bases and the J segment 2 bases; nucleotides outside the gene matches: 4. The germline CDR1 and CDR2 sequences are LNHNV and YYDKDF (reference sequence). For the CDR3, the DNA is TGTGCCACCAGCAGTGAAGCGGGGGGGCCCTACGAGCAGTACTTC. Amino acid sequence: CATSSEAGGPYEQYF.